This T cell receptor (beta chain) derives from a study of T cells in Graves' hyperthyroidism and ophthalmopathy. RNA transcripts gave rise to amplified TCR beta CDR3 regions. Researchers ran a first-round RT-PCR on the TCR CDR3 using the HTBI primer set. MiXCR was run by TCRdb on the multiplex PCR reads, yielding one entry per CDR3 protein. This sample has about 530,000 distinct CDR3 sequences, with 17% found just once. This CDR3 contains 15 residues. V shed 6 bases and J shed 6 bases, with 18 bases lying between them. Germline-derived CDR1 and CDR2 are MNHEY and SVGEGT. This clonotype was seen more than once but under ten times. Pregnant or lactating patients were excluded, as were those with uncontrolled infection or other autoimmune disease.

Sequenced material: blood. This TCR was sampled from a woman under 30 with Graves' ophthalmopathy. This chain connects TRBV6-2 or TRBV6-3 to TRBJ2-1; D tentatively reads TRBD1 or TRBD2 (6 bases each). Written as DNA, the CDR3 is TGTGCCAGCAGCCAACGGGGGACAACCCTCAATGAGCAGTTCTTC. It encodes CASSQRGTTLNEQFF.